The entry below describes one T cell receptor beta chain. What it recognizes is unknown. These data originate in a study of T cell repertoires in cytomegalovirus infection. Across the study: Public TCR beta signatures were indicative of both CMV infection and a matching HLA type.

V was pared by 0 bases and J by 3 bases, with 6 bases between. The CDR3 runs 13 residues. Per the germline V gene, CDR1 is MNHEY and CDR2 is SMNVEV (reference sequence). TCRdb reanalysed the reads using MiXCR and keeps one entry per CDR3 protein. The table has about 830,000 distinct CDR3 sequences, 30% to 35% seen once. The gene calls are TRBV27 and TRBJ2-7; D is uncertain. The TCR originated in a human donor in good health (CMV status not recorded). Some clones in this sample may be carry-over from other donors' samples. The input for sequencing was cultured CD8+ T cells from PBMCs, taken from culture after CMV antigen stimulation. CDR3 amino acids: CASSLSNGYEQYF. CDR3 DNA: TGTGCCAGCAGTTTATCAAACGGCTACGAGCAGTACTTC.